Below, 2 T cell receptor beta chains from the same sample are listed, as sequenced in a study of blood T cell repertoires in COVID-19. Assay used: immunoSEQ multiplex PCR; TCRdb lists only in-frame clones, some missing. Of roughly 350,000 clones listed, around 87% are singletons. The sample comprised peripheral blood. Receptors originate from a woman between 45 and 60 years old with COVID-19, enrolled during active disease.

The gene calls are TRBV25-1 and TRBJ1-2; the D is unclear. From germline, CDR1 is MGHDK and CDR2 SYGVNS. V gave up 4 bases and J gave up 6 bases, with 9 bases separating them. This CDR3 is built from 12 residues. This CDR3 is CASSGPRHGYTF. CDR3 bases: TGTGCCAGCAGTGGACCTAGGCATGGCTACACCTTC.

As DNA, the CDR3 is TGTGCCACCAGTGATACCGGGACTAGCGGCTCTGGCACAGATACGCAGTATTTT. It is translated as CATSDTGTSGSGTDTQYF. This chain joins TRBV24-1 and TRBJ2-3, with 11 bases that match TRBD2. The germline CDR1 and CDR2 sequences are KGHDR and SFDVKD. V shed 3 bases and J 1 base; nucleotides not matched to a gene: 8. The CDR3 sequence is 18 residues long.